Listed below are T cell receptor beta chains from one sample, sequenced in a study of cytomegalovirus exposure and HLA in healthy donors. Assay used: immunoSEQ multiplex PCR; TCRdb lists only in-frame clones, some missing. Here the sample spans about 43,000 clones, approximately 80% being singletons. The sequenced sample was PBMCs. Receptors originate from a man younger than 40 in good health and CMV-seronegative. Each CDR3 is given with its conserved first and last residue.

j_call | v_call | cdr3_aa
TRBJ1-3 | TRBV7-8 | CASSSTGTPGNTIYF
TRBJ1-1 | TRBV19 | CASSINPAHIKSTEAFF
TRBJ2-6 | TRBV7-9 | CSSSPGAGTGANVLTF
TRBJ2-1 | TRBV6-4 | CASSDSSGGPYNEQFF
TRBJ2-6 | TRBV27 | CASSHRVEIWSGANVLTF
TRBJ2-1 | TRBV7-8 | CASSLGLAGGPTYNEQFF
TRBJ2-1 | TRBV5-1 | CASSPGQPYNEQFF
TRBJ1-2 | TRBV29-1 | CSAETGGGYGYTF
TRBJ2-1 | TRBV12-2 | CASRLGLAGTYSSYNEQFF
TRBJ1-2 | TRBV19 | CASSLGHRTEAMRYTF
TRBJ1-1 | TRBV7-2 | CASSLAPSTDEAFF
TRBJ1-5 | TRBV6-1 | CASKGQGIINQPQHF
TRBJ2-1 | TRBV18 | CASSRRDKNNEQFF
TRBJ2-7 | TRBV5-6 | CASSPSTGTGDTQPPEQYF
TRBJ2-1 | TRBV7-9 | CASSARDRGKSSYNEQFF
TRBJ2-7 | TRBV4-3 | CASSHGATESYEQYF
TRBJ2-3 | TRBV6-6 | CASTGTSESTDTQYF
TRBJ2-7 | TRBV27 | CASSSHGFEGLAGADNEQYF
TRBJ2-5 | TRBV6-1 | CASSGGTSELKTQYF
TRBJ2-5 | TRBV5-4 | CASSLEPGETQYF
TRBJ2-1 | TRBV6-1 | CASSGHYTNSYNEQFF
TRBJ2-1 | TRBV6-5 | CASSSLAEYNEQFF
TRBJ1-2 | TRBV4-1 | CASSRPDIYGYTF
TRBJ1-1 | TRBV6-6 | CASSYNWGPLNTEAFF
TRBJ2-7 | TRBV6-6 | CASSSGTVVQQYF
TRBJ2-3 | TRBV2 | CASSGSSGPLGDTQYF
TRBJ2-7 | TRBV2 | CASSGDSGGEQYF